Listed below are T cell receptor beta chains from one sample, sequenced in a study of blood T cell repertoires in COVID-19. The assay was immunoSEQ multiplex PCR, and TCRdb's table has in-frame clones only and misses some. The sample consists of fewer than 350,000 clones, approximately 91% of them appearing once. Sequencing was performed on PBMCs or T cells enriched from blood (not recorded which). The receptors derive from a woman aged 35 to 49 who had recovered from COVID-19. Each CDR3 is given with its conserved first and last residue. The order of the fields is D gene, J gene, V gene, clone size, CDR3 DNA, CDR3 protein. D genes are given only for firm matches. The size entry is marked missing in some rows and otherwise reads once, few, many or a size class.

D gene: TRBD2; J gene: TRBJ2-3; V gene: TRBV27; clone size: once; CDR3 DNA: TGTGCCAGCAGTTTTAGCGGGAGGGCCGCAGATACGCAGTATTTT; CDR3 protein: CASSFSGRAADTQYF
D gene: TRBD1; J gene: TRBJ1-4; V gene: TRBV7-2; clone size: -; CDR3 DNA: TGTGCCAGCAGCTTGCAGGGGGGAGATGAAAAACTGTTTTTT; CDR3 protein: CASSLQGGDEKLFF
D gene: TRBD1; J gene: TRBJ2-7; V gene: TRBV15; clone size: once; CDR3 DNA: TGTGCCACCAGCAGAGATTGGGGGACAGTCTACGAGCAGTACTTC; CDR3 protein: CATSRDWGTVYEQYF
D gene: -; J gene: TRBJ2-7; V gene: TRBV19; clone size: -; CDR3 DNA: TGTGCCAGTAGTCTCGGGGCAGGGACTGGCTCCTACGAGCAGTACTTC; CDR3 protein: CASSLGAGTGSYEQYF
D gene: -; J gene: TRBJ1-4; V gene: TRBV6-1; clone size: -; CDR3 DNA: TGTGCCAGCAGCGAAGACAGATCCAATGAAAAACTGTTTTTT; CDR3 protein: CASSEDRSNEKLFF
D gene: TRBD1; J gene: TRBJ1-5; V gene: TRBV19; clone size: once; CDR3 DNA: TGTGCCAGTAGTAGCTCGACAGGGCTACGCAATCAGCCCCAGCATTTT; CDR3 protein: CASSSSTGLRNQPQHF
D gene: -; J gene: TRBJ2-7; V gene: TRBV7-2; clone size: -; CDR3 DNA: TGTGCCAGCAGCTTGAATACTGTGTCCGAGCAGTACTTC; CDR3 protein: CASSLNTVSEQYF
D gene: -; J gene: TRBJ1-2; V gene: TRBV13; clone size: -; CDR3 DNA: TGTGCCAGCAGCTTAGGCCCCGCGCAGGATAACACCTTC; CDR3 protein: CASSLGPAQDNTF
D gene: -; J gene: TRBJ1-5; V gene: TRBV5-1; clone size: -; CDR3 DNA: TGCGCCAGCAGCTTGGGAGCTAACGGGGATCAGCCCCAGCATTTT; CDR3 protein: CASSLGANGDQPQHF
D gene: TRBD1; J gene: TRBJ1-1; V gene: TRBV6-5; clone size: -; CDR3 DNA: TGTGCCAGCAGTTACCCGCAGGGGGCTCGCACTGAAGCTTTCTTT; CDR3 protein: CASSYPQGARTEAFF